The 26 T cell receptor beta chains presented below share a single source sample, sequenced in a study of brain metastases from non-small cell lung cancer. Here immunoSEQ multiplex PCR was the method, and the copy in TCRdb shows in-frame clones only, minus some. There are 1,100 to 1,500 clones in the sample; more than 80% occur only once, and less than 15% lies in the top ten. The sequencing input was tumor-adjacent normal tissue. Source of these receptors: a donor at least 40 years old with non-small cell lung cancer.

The chain joins TRBV11-3 to TRBJ1-6, with D hard to call. Deletions cut 6 bases from V and 0 bases from J, with 9 bases between. This CDR3 comprises 15 residues. Germline loops: CDR1 SGHNT, CDR2 YENEEA. Here the CDR3 reads CASRVGSSYNSPLHF. The CDR3 DNA follows: TGTGCCAGCAGGGTGGGCAGCTCCTATAATTCACCCCTCCACTTT.

The chain employs TRBV7-6 and TRBJ2-7; 9 bases are a match to TRBD1. The CDR3 contains 16 residues. In germline, CDR1 is SGHVS, CDR2 FNYEAQ. Germline trimming cut 5 bases from V and 4 bases from J; bases unmatched to any gene: 12. The CDR3 nucleotides read TGTGCCAGCAGCCTAGTACCGGGACAGGGCTTTTACGAGCAGTACTTC. Translating gives CASSLVPGQGFYEQYF.

The chain uses TRBV6-5 and TRBJ2-3; 8 positions agree with TRBD2. The ends lost 5 bases at V and 2 bases at J; junction bases unmatched: 6. CDR1 is MNHEY, CDR2 SVGAGI, per germline. The CDR3 extends over 15 amino acids. The CDR3 nucleotides read TGTGCCAGCAGTCCCTTAGCGGGATACACAGATACGCAGTATTTT. Translated: CASSPLAGYTDTQYF.

The genes are TRBV10-1 and TRBJ2-2; D is uncertain. The CDR3 consists of 13 residues. Trimming removed 2 bases at V and 6 bases at J, with 7 bases between. The germline CDR1 and CDR2 sequences are WNHNN and SYGVQD (reference sequence). The CDR3 DNA reads as TGCGCCAGCAGTGAGACTTTCCCCGGGGAGCTGTTTTTT. Residues: CASSETFPGELFF.

For this clone: At one boundary the junction diverges from the germline segment, which might be a read error. Distinct nucleotide sequences in the sample also encode this CDR3. V and J are TRBV6-4 and TRBJ2-7; 10 nucleotides match TRBD2. CDR1 and CDR2 (germline): MRHNA, SNTAGT. This CDR3 has 13 amino acids. In nucleotides, the CDR3 is TGTGCCAGTGGACTAGCGGTTTCCTATGAGCAGTACTTC. Amino acids: CASGLAVSYEQYF.

V usage is TRBV5-6 and J usage is TRBJ2-7; the match to TRBD2 covers 7 bases. V shed 2 bases and J 0 bases; nucleotides not matched to a gene: 8. The CDR3 has 16 amino acids. Germline V gene sequence: CDR1 SGHDT, CDR2 YYEEEE. The CDR3 bases are TGTGCCAGCAGCTTAACGGGAGGCCTCAGCTCCTACGAGCAGTACTTC. Its protein product is CASSLTGGLSSYEQYF.

The chain couples TRBV3-1 (or the pseudogene TRBV3-2) to TRBJ2-7, with D possibly being TRBD2 (5 bases). Germline loops: CDR1 LGHDT, CDR2 YNNKEL (reference sequence). This CDR3 comprises 19 residues. The ends were cut back, 2 bases at V and 6 bases at J, with 29 bases in the middle. The CDR3, as DNA: TGTGCCAGCAGCCAACTCATAAATATTCTCTCCACCGGGGTGGGCGAGCAGTACTTC. Translating it yields CASSQLINILSTGVGEQYF.

CDR3 protein: CASEGQGGWADTQYF. CDR3 coding DNA: TGTGCCAGCGAGGGGCAGGGCGGCTGGGCAGATACGCAGTATTTT. This chain links TRBV19 with TRBJ2-3; D is tentatively TRBD1 or TRBD2 (5 bases each). The CDR3 totals 15 residues. Trimming cost V 9 bases and J 4 bases, with 20 bases left between them. Germline CDR1 and CDR2: LNHDA and SQIVND (reference sequence).

The chain links TRBV1 to TRBJ2-6; TRBD2 was called by the table and not checked on the DNA. TRBV1 is a documented pseudogene. This CDR3 comprises 18 residues. The CDR3 spells CTSSPWSLCTKRANVLTF. In nucleotides, the CDR3 is TGCACCAGCAGTCCGTGGAGTTTGTGCACAAAGCGGGCCAACGTCCTGACTTTC.

This chain joins TRBV6-5 and TRBJ1-4, with 8 bases that match TRBD1. Germline CDR1 reads MNHEY; CDR2 reads SVGAGI. The J segment lost 3 bases and the V segment lost 5 bases, leaving 2 bases of the junction unmatched. CDR3 size: 14 residues. CDR3 region: CASSPDRANEKLFF. In nucleotides, the CDR3 is TGTGCCAGCAGTCCGGACAGGGCTAATGAAAAACTGTTTTTT.

The chain recombines TRBV19 with TRBJ2-1; TRBD2 aligns across 9 bases. The V segment lost 5 bases and the J segment 5 bases; nucleotides outside the gene matches: 7. CDR1 LNHDA and CDR2 SQIVND come from the germline V gene (reference sequence). This CDR3 region has 15 residues. The CDR3 nucleotides read TGTGCCAGTAGTCTAGGACTAGCGCGAAACAATGAGCAGTTCTTC. Protein product: CASSLGLARNNEQFF.

The rearrangement uses TRBV5-1 and TRBJ2-3, with D possibly being TRBD2 (6 bases). The V end was cut by 0 bases, the J end by 4 bases, with 21 bases between. The CDR3 extends over 18 amino acids. Germline loops: CDR1 SGHRS, CDR2 YFSETQ. The CDR3 region has the DNA TGCGCCAGCAGCTTGGAAGGACTACAAGGAGAAGGCCCAGATACGCAGTATTTT. It translates to CASSLEGLQGEGPDTQYF.

The chain uses TRBV27 and TRBJ2-7; either TRBD1 or TRBD2 may fit D (5 bases each). V gave up 6 bases and J gave up 2 bases, with 8 bases separating them. Germline V gives CDR1 MNHEY, CDR2 SMNVEV (reference sequence). This CDR3 contains 12 residues. This CDR3 reads CASRGETYEQYF. In DNA, the CDR3 is TGTGCCAGCAGGGGGGAGACCTACGAGCAGTACTTC.

This chain connects TRBV9 to TRBJ1-5; no definite D call. The CDR3 sequence is 15 residues long. The germline gives CDR1 SGDLS, CDR2 YYNGEE. V was clipped by 0 bases and J by 4 bases, with 11 bases between them. CDR3 coding DNA: TGTGCCAGCAGCGTAGAGGCAGGTCTTAATCAGCCCCAGCATTTT. This encodes CASSVEAGLNQPQHF.

Comments on this clone: The identical CDR3 is also encoded by other nucleotide sequences in the sample. The chain has TRBV9 and TRBJ1-6, with D possibly matching TRBD1 (5 bases). The length of the CDR3 is 14 residues. The germline gives CDR1 SGDLS, CDR2 YYNGEE. Trimming pared 3 bases from V and 7 bases from J, leaving 11 bases between. CDR3 sequence (DNA): TGTGCCAGCAGCGCCGGGACTGTGAATTCACCCCTCCACTTT. As protein: CASSAGTVNSPLHF. Full variable domain (outside the CDR3, taken from reference TRBV9 and TRBJ1-6): DSGVTQTPKHLITATGQRVTLRCSPRSGDLSVYWYQQSLDQGLQFLIQYYNGEERAKGNILERFSAQQFPDLHSELNLSSLELGDSALYFCASSAGTVNSPLHFGNGTRLTVT.

This chain uses TRBV7-3 with TRBJ2-7; 10 bases align to TRBD2. Looked up from germline, CDR1 is SGHTA and CDR2 is FQGTGA. The V and J ends lost 4 bases and 4 bases, in that order; junction bases with no gene match: 7. The CDR3 sequence is 15 residues long. The CDR3 loop is CASSSTSGDSYEQYF. The CDR3 DNA reads as TGTGCCAGCAGCTCAACTAGCGGGGATAGTTACGAGCAGTACTTC.

CDR3 in amino acids: CASSYVMGRGNTEAFF. The DNA for the CDR3 is TGTGCCAGCAGTTACGTCATGGGTAGGGGGAACACTGAAGCTTTCTTT. V gene TRBV6-5 combines with J gene TRBJ1-1; D is perhaps TRBD1 (5 bases). Germline CDR1 and CDR2: MNHEY and SVGAGI. The CDR3 runs 16 residues. The V end lost 2 bases, the J end lost 1 base, and 14 bases lay between the germline ends.

This clone was observed a single time. The CDR3 region is CASTPTDYATNEKLFF. The CDR3 DNA is TGTGCCAGTACCCCGACGGACTATGCAACTAATGAAAAACTGTTTTTT. This chain uses TRBV19 with TRBJ1-4; no clear D gene. The V and J ends lost 7 bases and 0 bases respectively, with 15 bases between them. The CDR3 runs to 16 residues. CDR1 and CDR2 (germline): LNHDA, SQIVND (reference sequence).

The chain joins TRBV12-3 or TRBV12-4 to TRBJ1-2; a weak D match, TRBD1 (6 bases). The CDR3 has 13 residues. Trimming cost V 7 bases and J 8 bases, with 17 bases left between them. CDR3 nucleotides: TGTGCCAGCACCTTACGGGGGGCGGGAGGCTACACCTTC. Amino acids: CASTLRGAGGYTF.

As concerns this clone: The junction does not match germline at one end; this may be a read error. The rearrangement uses TRBV28 and TRBJ1-2; D may be TRBD1 (5 bases). Germline V lookup: CDR1 MDHEN, CDR2 SYDVKM. CDR3 length equals 16 residues. The CDR3 loop reads CTSSLWGRMIDYGYTF. CDR3 sequence (DNA): TGTACCAGCAGTTTATGGGGCAGGATGATAGACTATGGCTACACCTTC.

As to this clone: One junction end does not reproduce the germline sequence, and a read error may be involved. This CDR3 is also generated by other DNA sequences in the sample. This chain connects TRBV14 to TRBJ2-7; no firm D call. CDR3 length: 13 residues. CDR1 and CDR2 from the germline V gene are SGHDN and FVKESK. DNA of the CDR3: TGTGCCAGCAGCGCCGCGACTTTCAACGAGCAGTATTTC. Translated: CASSAATFNEQYF. Drawing the rest from reference TRBV14 and TRBJ2-7, the complete variable domain is EAGVTQFPSHSVIEKGQTVTLRCDPISGHDNLYWYRRVMGKEIKFLLHFVKESKQDESGMPNNRFLAERTGGTYSTLKVQPAELEDSGVYFCASSAATFNEQYFGPGTRLTVT.

The V call is TRBV18, the J call TRBJ1-1; D remains unclear. V lost 6 bases and J 4 bases, leaving 18 bases between the germline ends. The CDR3 is 15 residues long. Germline V gives CDR1 KGHSH, CDR2 LQKENI. The CDR3 sequence is CASSLHGLRGTEAFF. CDR3 coding DNA: TGTGCCAGCTCGCTTCACGGTCTTCGGGGCACTGAAGCTTTCTTT.

The chain links TRBV5-1 to TRBJ2-5; TRBD2 matches 8 bases. Germline V lookup: CDR1 SGHRS, CDR2 YFSETQ. This CDR3 contains 16 residues. The ends lost 4 bases at V and 1 base at J; junction bases unmatched: 9. CDR3 in amino acids: CASSSTLAGAQETQYF. The CDR3 DNA follows: TGCGCCAGCAGCAGCACTCTAGCGGGCGCCCAAGAGACCCAGTACTTC.

The chain combines TRBV5-6 with TRBJ1-3; a weak D match, TRBD1 (5 bases). The ends were cut back, 0 bases at V and 6 bases at J, with 25 bases in the middle. Germline CDR1 is SGHDT and CDR2 is YYEEEE. This CDR3 has 19 residues. In DNA form, the CDR3 reads TGTGCCAGCAGCTTGGGTCAGGGAATGGATGTGGGTCCCTTAAACACCATATATTTT. As protein: CASSLGQGMDVGPLNTIYF.

This clone was counted once. The CDR3 region is CASSSRQGRNTGELFF. The CDR3 DNA reads as TGTGCCAGCAGCTCCCGACAGGGCAGGAACACCGGGGAGCTGTTTTTT. This chain connects TRBV7-3 to TRBJ2-2; 7 bases fit TRBD1. The germline V gene has CDR1 SGHTA and CDR2 FQGTGA. V dropped 4 bases and J dropped 1; count of bases not matched to a gene: 6. The CDR3 loop spans 16 amino acids. The variable domain in full, completed from reference TRBV7-3 and TRBJ2-2, reads GAGVSQTPSNKVTEKGKYVELRCDPISGHTALYWYRQSLGQGPEFLIYFQGTGAADDSGLPNDRFFAVRPEGSVSTLKIQRTERGDSAVYLCASSSRQGRNTGELFFGEGSRLTVL.

The J gene is TRBJ2-7, the V gene TRBV19; 8 positions agree with TRBD1. The CDR3 consists of 15 residues. Per germline, CDR1 LNHDA and CDR2 SQIVND (reference sequence). The junction had 11 bases not matched to a gene; V was cut back by 5 bases and J by 5 bases. CDR3 bases: TGTGCCAGTAGTCCAGGACAGGGCCCCGGCGACGAGCAGTACTTC. Its protein product is CASSPGQGPGDEQYF.